The 20 T cell receptor beta chains below were found in one sample sequenced in a study of blood T cell repertoires in COVID-19 (dated by TCRdb to 2018 to 2020). The library was generated by the immunoSEQ multiplex PCR assay. TCRdb took over this immuneACCESS table, retaining in-frame rearrangements with V and J assigned. Such tables are incomplete; in checked studies, under half of the missing clones stem from an unresolved V gene, and the remainder is unexplained. Recorded for this sample are just over 75,000 clones; around 80% of them occurred a single time. Of the sample, just under 6% is held by the ten largest clones. Sample: peripheral blood. Receptors were obtained from a man in his 60s with active or convalescent COVID-19.

The chain combines TRBV19 with TRBJ2-2, with 7 bases identical to TRBD2. V lost 6 bases and J lost 7; bases outside the gene matches: 5. Per the germline V gene, CDR1 is LNHDA and CDR2 is SQIVND (reference sequence). The length of the CDR3 is 13 residues. The CDR3 bases are TGTGCCAGTAGGGGCGGGAGCGGCGGGGAGCTGTTTTTT. The encoded protein is CASRGGSGGELFF.

The V call is TRBV28, the J call TRBJ1-5; D ambiguous. Per germline, CDR1 MDHEN and CDR2 SYDVKM. V lost 2 bases and J lost 2, with 13 bases in between. The CDR3 covers 16 residues. This CDR3 reads CASSLLNSGGNQPQHF. Written as DNA, the CDR3 is TGTGCCAGCAGTTTACTAAACTCTGGAGGCAATCAGCCCCAGCATTTT.

The chain couples TRBV12-3 or TRBV12-4 to TRBJ1-2, with D hard to call. V was shortened by 6 bases and J by 6 bases, with 11 bases between the two germline ends. The CDR3 runs to 12 residues. CDR3: CASRGWRDGYTF. The CDR3 DNA reads as TGTGCCAGCAGGGGGTGGAGGGATGGCTACACCTTC.

This chain uses TRBV18 with TRBJ2-3; TRBD2 agrees at 8 bases. The CDR3 is made up of 14 amino acids. Unmatched junction bases numbered 5, after V lost 3 bases and J lost 6 bases. Germline V CDR1 and CDR2: KGHSH, LQKENI. CDR3 protein: CASSPLRGADTQYF. The CDR3 DNA sequence: TGTGCCAGCTCACCCCTGCGGGGGGCCGATACGCAGTATTTT.

V gene TRBV5-1 combines with J gene TRBJ1-1, with TRBD1 as a possible D gene (5 bases). Germline V lookup: CDR1 SGHRS, CDR2 YFSETQ. CDR3 length equals 13 residues. V dropped 4 bases and J dropped 1 base, with 8 bases sitting between them. CDR3 residues: CASSVTENTEAFF. In DNA, the CDR3 is TGCGCCAGCAGCGTGACAGAGAACACTGAAGCTTTCTTT.

The V call is TRBV29-1, the J call TRBJ2-7, with D uncertain. The V end lost 1 base, the J end lost 4 bases, and 5 bases lay between the germline ends. Germline CDR1 SQVTM, CDR2 ANQGSEA. The CDR3 length is 11 residues. The CDR3 region has the DNA TGCAGCGTTGAAGTAGCATACGAGCAGTACTTC. Translated: CSVEVAYEQYF.

The chain couples TRBV7-8 to TRBJ1-1; D gene unclear. The CDR3 is 17 residues long. Germline CDR1 SGHVS, CDR2 FQNEAQ. Trimming removed 3 bases from V and 5 bases from J, with 22 bases in between. The CDR3 region has the DNA TGTGCCAGCAGCTTCGATCTCGGGATGCGATTTGTGACTGAAGCTTTCTTT. Its protein is CASSFDLGMRFVTEAFF.

This chain joins TRBV10-3 and TRBJ2-1; 7 bases map to TRBD2. This CDR3 is 16 amino acids long. The V gene end was trimmed by 2 bases and the J gene end by 5 bases; junction bases not matched to a gene: 9. From germline, CDR1 is ENHRY and CDR2 SYGVKD. The chain's CDR3 is CAISERTGLPHNEQFF. The CDR3 DNA reads TGTGCCATCAGTGAGCGTACGGGACTACCTCACAATGAGCAGTTCTTC.

The chain carries TRBV27 and TRBJ1-5, with D possibly matching TRBD1 (6 bases). With 3 bases removed from V and 2 bases from J, the gap between germline ends came to 11 bases. Germline CDR1 reads MNHEY; CDR2 reads SMNVEV (reference sequence). The CDR3 consists of 15 residues. The CDR3 DNA sequence: TGTGCCAGCAGTTTGGGGGCATGGGGCAATCAGCCCCAGCATTTT. This sequence encodes CASSLGAWGNQPQHF.

The rearrangement joins TRBV7-2 to TRBJ2-5, with 7 bases fitting TRBD2. Trimming removed 0 bases from V and 5 bases from J; junction bases left unmatched: 6. The CDR3 is made up of 15 amino acids. Germline V CDR1 and CDR2: SGHTA, FQGNSA. CDR3 residues: CASSLAVGSGETQYF. CDR3 coding DNA: TGTGCCAGCAGCTTAGCGGTTGGTAGCGGGGAGACCCAGTACTTC.

Comments on this clone: At one boundary the junction diverges from the germline segment, which might be a read error. The chain recombines TRBV2 with TRBJ2-2, with a possible D match to TRBD2 (7 bases). The CDR3 sequence is 15 residues long. Germline V gene lookup returns CDR1 SNHLY and CDR2 FYNNEI. The DNA of the CDR3 is TGTGCCAGCCGTGAACAGGGAGGGAATACCGGGGAGCTGTTTTTT. It codes for CASREQGGNTGELFF.

The J gene is TRBJ2-3, the V gene TRBV12-5; 10 bases align to TRBD2. The CDR3 length is 14 residues. CDR1 and CDR2 (germline): LGHNT, FRNRAP. V was pared by 8 bases and J by 2 bases, with 4 bases of the junction left unmatched. CDR3 nucleotides: TGTGCTAGTTCCCTAGCGGGGGCCACAGATACGCAGTATTTT. This sequence encodes CASSLAGATDTQYF.

The chain links TRBV10-3 to TRBJ2-5; unclear D gene. CDR1 and CDR2 from the germline V gene are ENHRY and SYGVKD. V dropped 7 bases and J dropped 3 bases, with 12 bases sitting between them. The length of the CDR3 is 13 residues. CDR3 nucleotides: TGTGCCATCACCCCGGGTGAAAAAGAGACCCAGTACTTC. This gives the protein CAITPGEKETQYF.

This clone appeared once. The gene calls are TRBV4-3 and TRBJ1-5; D perhaps matches TRBD1 (6 bases). Trimming left V 0 bases short and J 4 bases short, with 13 bases between. The germline CDR1 and CDR2 sequences are LGHNA and YSLEER. The CDR3 has 16 amino acids. The CDR3 DNA reads TGCGCCAGCAGCCAAGATCTCCAGGGGAGTAATCAGCCCCAGCATTTT. It specifies CASSQDLQGSNQPQHF.

The chain is built from TRBV7-2 and TRBJ1-2; tentative D call: TRBD1 (5 bases). This CDR3 comprises 16 residues. Trimming stripped 5 bases from V and 5 bases from J, with 21 bases between. Looked up from germline, CDR1 is SGHTA and CDR2 is FQGNSA. The DNA of the CDR3 is TGTGCCAGCAGCCAGAGACAGAATCCTATACCTTATGGCTACACCTTC. Encoded protein: CASSQRQNPIPYGYTF.

The chain uses TRBV6-2 or TRBV6-3 and TRBJ2-1, with 16 bases fitting TRBD2. V shed 2 bases, J shed 6 bases, and the junction held 7 bases outside the gene matches. The germline V gene encodes CDR1 MNHEY and CDR2 SVGEGT. The CDR3 sequence is 18 residues long. This chain's CDR3 is CASSYTPGTSGGANEQFF. Here the CDR3 DNA reads TGTGCCAGCAGTTACACTCCCGGGACTAGCGGGGGGGCCAATGAGCAGTTCTTC.

J is TRBJ1-5 and V is TRBV27, with TRBD1 as a possible D gene (5 bases). CDR3 length: 14 amino acids. Germline CDR1 MNHEY, CDR2 SMNVEV (reference sequence). Trimming cost V 2 bases and J 4 bases, with 9 bases left between them. As DNA, the CDR3 is TGTGCCAGCAGTTTAGGTGGGGCGAATCAGCCCCAGCATTTT. It codes for CASSLGGANQPQHF.

The rearrangement uses TRBV11-2 and TRBJ1-4; the D gene is possibly TRBD1 (5 bases). V lost 5 bases and J lost 5, with 18 bases in between. The CDR3 extends over 16 amino acids. Looked up from germline, CDR1 is SGHAT and CDR2 is FQNNGV. The CDR3: CASSPRLGGNNEKLFF. The CDR3, as DNA: TGTGCCAGCAGCCCGCGACTCGGGGGGAACAATGAAAAACTGTTTTTT.

CDR3 sequence: CASSTGQGARETQYF. In nucleotides, the CDR3 is TGTGCCAGCAGCACAGGACAGGGGGCACGGGAGACCCAGTACTTC. The V call is TRBV7-2, the J call TRBJ2-5, with 11 bases fitting TRBD1. The CDR3 runs 15 residues. Germline values: CDR1 SGHTA, CDR2 FQGNSA. The V gene end was trimmed by 5 bases and the J gene end by 5 bases; junction bases not matched to a gene: 7.

The chain links TRBV4-3 to TRBJ1-4, with D perhaps TRBD1 (6 bases). The CDR3 length is 14 residues. V was cut by 4 bases and J by 4 bases, with 10 bases left in between. The germline V gene has CDR1 LGHNA and CDR2 YSLEER. CDR3 coding DNA: TGCGCCAGCAGCCCCGGACAGTTTAATGAAAAACTGTTTTTT. Translation gives CASSPGQFNEKLFF.